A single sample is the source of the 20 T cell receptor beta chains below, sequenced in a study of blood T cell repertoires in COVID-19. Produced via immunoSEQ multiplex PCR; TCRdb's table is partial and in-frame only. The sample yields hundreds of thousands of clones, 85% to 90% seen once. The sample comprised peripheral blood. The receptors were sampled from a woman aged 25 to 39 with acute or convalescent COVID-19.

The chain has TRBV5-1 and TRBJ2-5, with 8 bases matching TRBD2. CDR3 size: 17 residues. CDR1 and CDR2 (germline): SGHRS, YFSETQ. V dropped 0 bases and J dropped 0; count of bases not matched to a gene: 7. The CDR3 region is CASSLVPAGANQETQYF. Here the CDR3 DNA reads TGCGCCAGCAGCTTGGTCCCAGCGGGGGCCAACCAAGAGACCCAGTACTTC.

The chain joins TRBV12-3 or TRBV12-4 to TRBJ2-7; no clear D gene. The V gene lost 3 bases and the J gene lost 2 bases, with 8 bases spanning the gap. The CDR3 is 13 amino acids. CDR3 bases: TGTGCCAGCAGTTTCGGCAGGACCTACGAGCAGTACTTC. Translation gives CASSFGRTYEQYF.

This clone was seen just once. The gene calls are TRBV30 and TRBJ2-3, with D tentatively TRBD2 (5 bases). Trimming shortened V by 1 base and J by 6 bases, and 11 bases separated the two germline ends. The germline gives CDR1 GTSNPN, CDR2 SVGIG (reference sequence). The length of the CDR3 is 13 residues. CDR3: CAWSASLADTQYF. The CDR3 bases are TGTGCCTGGAGTGCCTCCCTAGCCGATACGCAGTATTTT.

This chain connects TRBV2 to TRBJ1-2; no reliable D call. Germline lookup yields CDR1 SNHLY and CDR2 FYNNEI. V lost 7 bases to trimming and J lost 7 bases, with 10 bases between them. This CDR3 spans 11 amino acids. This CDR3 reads CASNGEGGYTF. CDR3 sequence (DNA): TGTGCCAGCAACGGGGAGGGTGGCTACACCTTC.

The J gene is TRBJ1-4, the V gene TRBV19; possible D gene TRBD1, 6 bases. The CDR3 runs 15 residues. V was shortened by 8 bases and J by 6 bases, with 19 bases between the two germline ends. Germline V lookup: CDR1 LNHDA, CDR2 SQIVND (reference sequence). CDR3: CASQIYRAKDEKLFF. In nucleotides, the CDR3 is TGTGCCAGTCAAATCTACAGGGCGAAGGATGAAAAACTGTTTTTT.

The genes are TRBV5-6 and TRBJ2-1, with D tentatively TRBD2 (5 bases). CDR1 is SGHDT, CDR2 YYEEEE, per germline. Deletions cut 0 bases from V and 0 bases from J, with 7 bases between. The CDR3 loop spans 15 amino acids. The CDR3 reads CASSLGESSYNEQFF. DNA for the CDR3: TGTGCCAGCAGCTTGGGGGAGAGCTCCTACAATGAGCAGTTCTTC. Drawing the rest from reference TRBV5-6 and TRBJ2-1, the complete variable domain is DAGVTQSPTHLIKTRGQQVTLRCSPKSGHDTVSWYQQALGQGPQFIFQYYEEEERQRGNFPDRFSGHQFPNYSSELNVNALLLGDSALYLCASSLGESSYNEQFFGPGTRLTVL.

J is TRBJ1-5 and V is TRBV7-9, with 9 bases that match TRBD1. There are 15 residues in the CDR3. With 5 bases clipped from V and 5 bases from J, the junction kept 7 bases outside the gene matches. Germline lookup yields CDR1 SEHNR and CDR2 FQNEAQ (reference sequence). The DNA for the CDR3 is TGTGCCAGCAGCCGGGGACAGGGTGTGGATCAGCCCCAGCATTTT. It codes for CASSRGQGVDQPQHF.

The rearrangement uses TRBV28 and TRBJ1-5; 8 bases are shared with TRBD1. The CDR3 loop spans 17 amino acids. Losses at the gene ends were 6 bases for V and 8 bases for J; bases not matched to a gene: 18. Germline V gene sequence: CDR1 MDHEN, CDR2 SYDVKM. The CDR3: CASSPPIWTGRDKPQHF. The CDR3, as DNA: TGTGCCAGCAGCCCCCCGATCTGGACAGGGAGGGATAAGCCCCAGCATTTT.

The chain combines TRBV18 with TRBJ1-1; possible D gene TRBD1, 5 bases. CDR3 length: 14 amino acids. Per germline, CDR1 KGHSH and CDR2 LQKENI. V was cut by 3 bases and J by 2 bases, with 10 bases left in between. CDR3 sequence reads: CASSPGGVNTEAFF. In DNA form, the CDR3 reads TGTGCCAGCTCACCGGGGGGGGTTAACACTGAAGCTTTCTTT.

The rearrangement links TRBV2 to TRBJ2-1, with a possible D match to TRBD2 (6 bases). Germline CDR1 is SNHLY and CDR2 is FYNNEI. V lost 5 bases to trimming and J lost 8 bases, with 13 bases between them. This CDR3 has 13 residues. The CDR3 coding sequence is TGTGCCAGCAGTTGGTCGGGAGACGATGAGCAGTTCTTC. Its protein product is CASSWSGDDEQFF.

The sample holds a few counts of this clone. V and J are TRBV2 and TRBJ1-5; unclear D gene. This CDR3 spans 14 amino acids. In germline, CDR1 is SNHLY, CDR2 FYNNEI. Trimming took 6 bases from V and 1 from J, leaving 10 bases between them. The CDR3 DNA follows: TGTGCCAGCAGGGCTACTACGAGCAATCAGCCCCAGCATTTT. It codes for CASRATTSNQPQHF.

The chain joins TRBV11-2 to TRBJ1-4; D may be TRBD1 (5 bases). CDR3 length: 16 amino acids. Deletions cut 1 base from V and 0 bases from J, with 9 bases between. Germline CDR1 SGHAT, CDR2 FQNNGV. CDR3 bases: TGTGCCAGCAGCTTAGTTACAGGAACAACTAATGAAAAACTGTTTTTT. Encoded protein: CASSLVTGTTNEKLFF.

The CDR3 loop reads CASSYGGADQPQHF. In DNA form, the CDR3 reads TGTGCCAGCAGCTACGGAGGAGCAGATCAGCCCCAGCATTTT. This chain joins TRBV11-2 and TRBJ1-5; no clear D. The CDR3 consists of 14 residues. V was clipped by 4 bases and J by 5 bases, with 12 bases between them. Germline assignment: CDR1 SGHAT and CDR2 FQNNGV.

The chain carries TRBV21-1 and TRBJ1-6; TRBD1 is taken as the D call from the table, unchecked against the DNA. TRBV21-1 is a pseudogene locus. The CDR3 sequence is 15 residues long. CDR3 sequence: CASRTGQAAYSPLHF. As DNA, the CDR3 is TGTGCCAGCAGAACCGGACAGGCGGCCTATTCACCCCTCCACTTT.

CDR3 nucleotide sequence: TGTGCCAGCAGTCTACCTCGACAGAACTATGGCTACACCTTC. Amino acids: CASSLPRQNYGYTF. V and J are TRBV28 and TRBJ1-2; D perhaps matches TRBD1 (5 bases). Trimming pared 5 bases from V and 2 bases from J, leaving 12 bases between. The length of the CDR3 is 14 residues. The germline V gene encodes CDR1 MDHEN and CDR2 SYDVKM.

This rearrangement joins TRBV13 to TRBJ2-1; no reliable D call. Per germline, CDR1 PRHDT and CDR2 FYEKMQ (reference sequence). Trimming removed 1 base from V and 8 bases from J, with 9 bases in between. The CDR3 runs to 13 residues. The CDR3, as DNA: TGTGCCAGCAGCTTAGAACAGTTGGATGAGCAGTTCTTC. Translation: CASSLEQLDEQFF.

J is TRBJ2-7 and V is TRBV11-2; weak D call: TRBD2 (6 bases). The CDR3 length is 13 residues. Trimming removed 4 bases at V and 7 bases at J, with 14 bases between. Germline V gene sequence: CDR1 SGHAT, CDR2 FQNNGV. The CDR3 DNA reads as TGTGCCAGCAGCTCGGGGAGAGGAGGGGAGCAGTACTTC. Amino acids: CASSSGRGGEQYF. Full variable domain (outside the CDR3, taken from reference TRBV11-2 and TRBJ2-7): EAGVAQSPRYKIIEKRQSVAFWCNPISGHATLYWYQQILGQGPKLLIQFQNNGVVDDSQLPKDRFSAERLKGVDSTLKIQPAKLEDSAVYLCASSSGRGGEQYFGPGTRLTVT.

The CDR3 region is CASSRRQFREGYTF. DNA for the CDR3: TGTGCCAGCAGTCGACGACAGTTTCGAGAGGGCTACACCTTC. The V gene is TRBV28, the J gene TRBJ1-2; perhaps TRBD1 as D (5 bases). Germline assignment: CDR1 MDHEN and CDR2 SYDVKM. CDR3 length: 14 residues. V was cut by 5 bases and J by 8 bases, with 18 bases left in between.

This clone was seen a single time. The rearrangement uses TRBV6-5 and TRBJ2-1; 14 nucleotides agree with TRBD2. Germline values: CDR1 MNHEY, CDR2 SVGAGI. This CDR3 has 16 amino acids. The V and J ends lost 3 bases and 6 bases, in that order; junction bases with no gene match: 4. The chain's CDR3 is CASSYEGLAGGNEQFF. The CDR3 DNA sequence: TGTGCCAGCAGTTATGAAGGACTAGCGGGGGGCAATGAGCAGTTCTTC.

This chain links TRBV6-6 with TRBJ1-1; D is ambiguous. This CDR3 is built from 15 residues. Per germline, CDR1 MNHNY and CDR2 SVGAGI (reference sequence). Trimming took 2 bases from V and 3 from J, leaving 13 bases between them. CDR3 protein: CASSYAHGSYTEAFF. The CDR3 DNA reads TGTGCCAGCAGTTACGCCCACGGGAGTTACACTGAAGCTTTCTTT.